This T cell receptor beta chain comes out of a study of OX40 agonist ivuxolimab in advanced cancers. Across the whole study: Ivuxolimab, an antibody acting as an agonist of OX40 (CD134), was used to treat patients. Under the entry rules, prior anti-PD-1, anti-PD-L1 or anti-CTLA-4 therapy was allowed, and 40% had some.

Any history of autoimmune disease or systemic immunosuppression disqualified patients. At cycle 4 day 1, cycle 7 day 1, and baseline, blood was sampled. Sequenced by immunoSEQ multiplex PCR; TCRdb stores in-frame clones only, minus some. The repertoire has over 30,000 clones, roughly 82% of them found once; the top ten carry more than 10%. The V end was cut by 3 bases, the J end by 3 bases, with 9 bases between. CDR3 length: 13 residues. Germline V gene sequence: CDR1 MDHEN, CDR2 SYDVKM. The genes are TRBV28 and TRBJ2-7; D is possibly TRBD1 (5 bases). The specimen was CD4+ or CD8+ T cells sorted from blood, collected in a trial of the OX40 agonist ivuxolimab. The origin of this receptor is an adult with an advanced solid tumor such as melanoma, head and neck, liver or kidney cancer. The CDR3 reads CASSFAGRYEQYF. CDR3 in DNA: TGTGCCAGCAGTTTCGCAGGGCGCTACGAGCAGTACTTC.